The TCR beta chain under discussion was sequenced for a study of cytomegalovirus exposure and HLA in healthy donors. This clone was recorded a few times. Its antigen is not known. Trimming removed 5 bases at V and 7 bases at J, with 17 bases between. CDR1 is MNHEY and CDR2 is SMNVEV in the germline V gene (reference sequence). This CDR3 comprises 14 residues. Findings and caveats of the study: There were around 160 TCR beta chains listed as cytomegalovirus-associated. First-cohort TCR clusters tended to co-occur in the 120 or so validation repertoires, a later analysis found. Under in vitro conditions, a few CMV-associated chains were confirmed as specific for CMV antigens.

Using immunoSEQ multiplex PCR, the repertoire was profiled, and TCRdb retains in-frame clones only, with some absent. Of 100,000 to 150,000 clones listed, 89% are singletons. The chain uses TRBV27 and TRBJ1-2; a weak D match, TRBD1 (5 bases). Sequencing was performed on PBMCs. The origin of this receptor is a woman between 18 and 29 years old in good health and CMV-seronegative. CDR3 sequence reads: CASSRWDSQGGYTF. CDR3 nucleotides: TGTGCCAGCAGTAGATGGGATAGCCAGGGTGGCTACACCTTC.